This TCR beta chain was sequenced in a study of radiotherapy plus CTLA-4 blockade in lung cancer. Repertoires were generated with immunoSEQ multiplex PCR, while TCRdb's copy carries only in-frame clones and drops some. The sample holds fewer than 40,000 clones, 79% seen once. Germline V gene sequence: CDR1 WNHNN, CDR2 SYGVQD (reference sequence). The CDR3 is 15 amino acids. V was pared by 5 bases and J by 4 bases, with 14 bases between. The material was peripheral blood, obtained from a patient treated with radiotherapy plus ipilimumab. The V call is TRBV10-1, the J call TRBJ2-2; weak D call: TRBD1 (5 bases). The receptor was isolated from a human donor with non-small cell lung cancer that progressed on radiotherapy plus ipilimumab. CDR3 DNA: TGCGCCAGCAGTTTCGGACATTTACCCACCGGGGAGCTGTTTTTT. Encoded protein: CASSFGHLPTGELFF.